This TCR beta chain originates from a study of blood T cells in healthy people across ages. As for this clonotype: The antigen remains undetermined.

A J-beta primer mix and a sample-barcoded 5' primer were used in a second PCR of roughly 7 to 12 cycles. Each cDNA molecule received a tag from a template-switch adaptor that had 12 random nucleotides. Each CDR3 protein gets one entry after TCRdb re-called the 5' RACE reads with MiXCR. The data hold about 1.5 million distinct CDR3 sequences, with about 40% observed a single time. Study-wide findings and caveats: Older individuals had lower TCR beta diversity per million T cells (the decline was roughly linear).

The TCR originated in a woman aged 18-35 years in good health. Sequencing was done on a sample of blood.

The CDR3 reads CASSLPGTARSSYNEQFF. CDR3 sequence (DNA): TGCGCCAGCAGCTTACCCGGGACAGCGCGGAGCTCCTACAATGAGCAGTTCTTC. V gene TRBV5-1 combines with J gene TRBJ2-1, with 7 bases identical to TRBD1. This CDR3 has 18 residues. Germline lookup yields CDR1 SGHRS and CDR2 YFSETQ. J gave up 0 bases and V 2 bases, and 11 bases lay outside the gene matches.